This entry features one TCR beta chain sequence. Its antigen is not known. The data stem from a study of T cells in Graves' hyperthyroidism and ophthalmopathy. About the study: Peripheral blood was secured at the point of initial diagnosis, before any treatment. Findings and limits, study-wide: Most clonotypes expanded in thyroid above 0.001 were likewise present in blood.

The CDR3 length is 15 residues. V was pared by 6 bases and J by 5 bases, with 10 bases of the junction left unmatched. Germline lookup yields CDR1 MNHEY and CDR2 SVGEGT. The PBMCs had their origin in 7.5 to 10 ml of fresh peripheral blood. Amplification of TCR beta CDR3 regions used RNA as the template. The TCR CDR3 first-round RT-PCR relied on the HTBI primer set. Each CDR3 protein gets one entry after TCRdb re-called the multiplex PCR reads with MiXCR. The sample records about 640,000 distinct CDR3 sequences, about a fifth being singletons. The chain employs TRBV6-2 or TRBV6-3 and TRBJ2-5, with TRBD2 matching over 9 bases. The source material was blood. This clonotype was sampled from a man aged 30 to 45 with Graves' ophthalmopathy. CDR3 nucleotide sequence: TGTGCCAGCAGCCTCTTCGTGGCGGGGGGGGAGACCCAGTACTTC. It is translated as CASSLFVAGGETQYF.